This T cell receptor (beta chain) is from a study of T cells in Graves' hyperthyroidism and ophthalmopathy. From around 11 ml of fresh peripheral blood, PBMCs were isolated. V lost 3 bases and J lost 7; bases outside the gene matches: 7. Germline V lookup: CDR1 MGHRA, CDR2 YSYEKL. There are 14 residues in the CDR3. The investigators amplified TCR beta CDR3 regions from RNA transcripts. The HTBI set primed first-round TCR CDR3 RT-PCR. Using its own MiXCR run on the multiplex PCR reads, TCRdb lists one record per CDR3 protein. In the table there are about 600,000 distinct CDR3 sequences, 13% to 15% of which are singletons.

The chain combines TRBV4-1 with TRBJ2-7; 9 positions agree with TRBD1. Specimen: blood. The receptor was derived from a woman in her forties or fifties with Graves' ophthalmopathy. Here the CDR3 reads CASSHPGQGGEQYF. DNA of the CDR3: TGCGCCAGCAGCCACCCGGGACAGGGTGGAGAGCAGTACTTC.